This note documents a single TCR beta chain sequence. The record originates from a study of shared clonotypes between healthy human individuals. Repertoires were generated with immunoSEQ multiplex PCR, while TCRdb's copy carries only in-frame clones and drops some. Of hundreds of thousands of clones listed, around 74% are singletons. The V gene's germline CDR1 is SGHVS and CDR2 FNYEAQ. This CDR3 spans 11 amino acids. V was pared by 6 bases and J by 10 bases, with 13 bases between. A split of CD4+ cells into CD45RA+ naive and CD45RA-negative memory subsets was performed. The chain uses TRBV7-6 and TRBJ2-7; D remains ambiguous. The sequencing input was memory CD4+ T cells sorted from blood. This sample's subset: CD45RA-negative fraction. This clonotype was obtained from a woman aged 25 to 39 in good health. The DNA for the CDR3 is TGTGCCAGCAGTTCCGTGGGGAATCAGTACTTC. It encodes CASSSVGNQYF.